This TCR beta chain originates from a study of early T cells in non-severe SARS-CoV-2 infection. The overall study: The sequenced material was bulk RNA from unsorted whole blood, and its chains were unpaired. Study-level results: The matching step, a VDJdb search, favored anti-spike CD8 responses and missed private and CD4 specificities.

In regard to this clonotype: The antigen is not known.

Tagging with unique molecular identifiers was applied to individual cDNA molecules. From the 5' RACE reads, TCRdb called clonotypes with MiXCR, one entry per CDR3 protein. The profile shows approximately 100,000 distinct CDR3 sequences, approximately 15% of them singletons. Unmatched junction bases numbered 5, after V lost 4 bases and J lost 7 bases. Germline CDR1 is SQVTM and CDR2 is ANQGSEA. The CDR3 runs 13 residues. Sequenced: whole blood. The rearrangement uses TRBV29-1 and TRBJ2-1; TRBD2 agrees at 9 bases. The TCR sequence derives from an adult who was a healthcare worker with PCR-confirmed SARS-CoV-2 infection or an uninfected control (not recorded which). The CDR3 loop reads CSVVGLARNEQFF. The CDR3 DNA reads TGCAGCGTTGTGGGACTAGCACGAAATGAGCAGTTCTTC.